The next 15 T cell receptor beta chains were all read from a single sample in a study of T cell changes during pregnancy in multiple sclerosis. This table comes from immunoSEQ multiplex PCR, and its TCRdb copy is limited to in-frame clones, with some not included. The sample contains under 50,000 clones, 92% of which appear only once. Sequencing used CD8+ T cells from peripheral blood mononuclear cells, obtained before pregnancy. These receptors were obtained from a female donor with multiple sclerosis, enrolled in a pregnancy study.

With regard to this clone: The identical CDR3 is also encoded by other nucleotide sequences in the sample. Here the CDR3 DNA reads TGTGCCAGCAGCGAATCTAGCGGGGCTACCGGGGAGCTGTTTTTT. Translation: CASSESSGATGELFF. The gene calls are TRBV9 and TRBJ2-2; 9 bases are shared with TRBD2. The ends lost 3 bases at V and 5 bases at J; junction bases unmatched: 5. Germline V gene lookup returns CDR1 SGDLS and CDR2 YYNGEE. This CDR3 has 15 residues.

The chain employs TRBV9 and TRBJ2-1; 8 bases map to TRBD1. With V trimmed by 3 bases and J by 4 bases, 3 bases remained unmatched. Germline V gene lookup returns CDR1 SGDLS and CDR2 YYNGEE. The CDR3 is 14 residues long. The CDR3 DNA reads TGTGCCAGCAGCGCTAGGACAGGGTACAATGAGCAGTTCTTC. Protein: CASSARTGYNEQFF. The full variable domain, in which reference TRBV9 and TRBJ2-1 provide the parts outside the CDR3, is DSGVTQTPKHLITATGQRVTLRCSPRSGDLSVYWYQQSLDQGLQFLIQYYNGEERAKGNILERFSAQQFPDLHSELNLSSLELGDSALYFCASSARTGYNEQFFGPGTRLTVL.

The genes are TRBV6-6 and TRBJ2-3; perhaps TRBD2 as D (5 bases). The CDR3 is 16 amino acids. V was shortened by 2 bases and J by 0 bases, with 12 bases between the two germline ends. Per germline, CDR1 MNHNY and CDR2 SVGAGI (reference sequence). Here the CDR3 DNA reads TGTGCCAGCAGTTACGTAGCTAGCAGCAGCACAGATACGCAGTATTTT. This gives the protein CASSYVASSSTDTQYF.

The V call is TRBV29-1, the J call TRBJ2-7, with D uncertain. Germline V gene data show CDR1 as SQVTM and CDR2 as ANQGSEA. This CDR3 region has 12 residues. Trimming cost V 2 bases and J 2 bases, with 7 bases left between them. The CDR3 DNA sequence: TGCAGCGTTGAAACAGCAACCTACGAGCAGTACTTC. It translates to CSVETATYEQYF.

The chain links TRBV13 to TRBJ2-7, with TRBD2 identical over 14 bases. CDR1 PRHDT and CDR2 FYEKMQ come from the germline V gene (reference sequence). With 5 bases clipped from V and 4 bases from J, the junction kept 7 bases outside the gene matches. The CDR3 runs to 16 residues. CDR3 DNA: TGTGCCAGCAGCCCCGGGACTAGCGGGAGAGCATACGAGCAGTACTTC. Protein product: CASSPGTSGRAYEQYF.

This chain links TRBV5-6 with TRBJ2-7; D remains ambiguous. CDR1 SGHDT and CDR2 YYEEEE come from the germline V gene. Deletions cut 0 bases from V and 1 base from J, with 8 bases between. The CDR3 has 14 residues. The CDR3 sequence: CASSLAGRSYEQYF. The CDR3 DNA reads TGTGCCAGCAGCTTGGCAGGCAGGTCCTACGAGCAGTACTTC.

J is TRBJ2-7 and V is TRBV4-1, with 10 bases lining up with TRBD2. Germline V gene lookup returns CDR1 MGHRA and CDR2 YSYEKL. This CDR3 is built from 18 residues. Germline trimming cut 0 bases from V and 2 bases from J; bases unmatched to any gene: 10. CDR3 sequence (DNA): TGCGCCAGCAGCCAAGATTCTAGCGGGAGAGCCCCCACCTACGAGCAGTACTTC. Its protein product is CASSQDSSGRAPTYEQYF.

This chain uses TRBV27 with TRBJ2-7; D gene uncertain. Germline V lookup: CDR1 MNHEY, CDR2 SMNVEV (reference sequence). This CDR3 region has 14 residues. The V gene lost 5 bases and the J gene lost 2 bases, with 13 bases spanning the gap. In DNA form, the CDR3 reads TGTGCCAGCAGTCCCTTGCCGGGTCCCTACGAGCAGTACTTC. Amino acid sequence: CASSPLPGPYEQYF.

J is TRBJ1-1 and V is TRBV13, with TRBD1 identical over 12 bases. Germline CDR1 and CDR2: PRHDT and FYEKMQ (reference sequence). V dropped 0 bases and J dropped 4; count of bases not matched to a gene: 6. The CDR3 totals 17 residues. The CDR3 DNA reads TGTGCCAGCAGCTTAGGAGGGACAGGGGGCAGGGTCACTGAAGCTTTCTTT. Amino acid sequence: CASSLGGTGGRVTEAFF.

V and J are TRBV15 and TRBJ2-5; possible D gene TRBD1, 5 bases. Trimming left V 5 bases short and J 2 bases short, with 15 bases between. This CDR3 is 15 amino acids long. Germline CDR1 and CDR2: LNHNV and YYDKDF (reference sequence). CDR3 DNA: TGTGCCACCAGCCGCCATCTCAGGGCTCAAGAGACCCAGTACTTC. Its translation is CATSRHLRAQETQYF.

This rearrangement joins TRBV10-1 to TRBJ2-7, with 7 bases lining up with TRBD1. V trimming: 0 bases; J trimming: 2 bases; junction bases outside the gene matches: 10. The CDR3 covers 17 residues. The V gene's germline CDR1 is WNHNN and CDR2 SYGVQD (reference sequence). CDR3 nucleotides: TGCGCCAGCAGTGAGTCGACGTCCCAGGGGGACACCTACGAGCAGTACTTC. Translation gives CASSESTSQGDTYEQYF.

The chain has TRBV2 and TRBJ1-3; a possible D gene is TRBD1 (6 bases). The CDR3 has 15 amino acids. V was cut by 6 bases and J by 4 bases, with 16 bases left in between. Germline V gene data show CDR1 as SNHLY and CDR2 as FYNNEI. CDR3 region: CASRGRGEEGNTIYF. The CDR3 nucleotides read TGTGCCAGCAGGGGGAGGGGGGAAGAAGGAAACACCATATATTTT.

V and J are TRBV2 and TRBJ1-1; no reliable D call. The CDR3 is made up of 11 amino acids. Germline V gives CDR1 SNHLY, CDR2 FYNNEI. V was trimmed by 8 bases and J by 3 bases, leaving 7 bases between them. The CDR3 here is CASSDYTEAFF. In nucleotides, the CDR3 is TGTGCCAGCTCCGACTACACTGAAGCTTTCTTT.

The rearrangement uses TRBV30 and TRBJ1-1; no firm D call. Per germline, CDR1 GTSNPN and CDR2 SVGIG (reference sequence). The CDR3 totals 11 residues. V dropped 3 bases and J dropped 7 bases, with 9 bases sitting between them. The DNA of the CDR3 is TGTGCCTGGAGAAGGGAGCTTGAAGCTTTCTTT. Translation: CAWRRELEAFF.

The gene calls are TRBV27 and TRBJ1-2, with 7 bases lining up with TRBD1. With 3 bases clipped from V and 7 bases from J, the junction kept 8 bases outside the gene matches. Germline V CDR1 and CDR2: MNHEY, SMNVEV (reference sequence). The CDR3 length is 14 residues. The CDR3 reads CASSFRDRVGGYTF. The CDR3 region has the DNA TGTGCCAGCAGTTTCCGTGACAGGGTGGGTGGCTACACCTTC.